This entry lists 30 T cell receptor beta chains sequenced from one sample in a study of blood T cells in healthy people across ages. The authors ran a second PCR of 7 to 11 cycles using a sample-barcoded 5' primer and a J-beta primer mix. One entry per CDR3 protein, called by TCRdb with MiXCR from the 5' RACE reads. The sample shows about 680,000 distinct CDR3 sequences, around 49% of them seen only once. The sample consisted of blood. These receptors all come from a woman in her sixties or seventies in good health.

V is TRBV11-1 and J is TRBJ1-1; D not resolved. Germline V gene data show CDR1 as SGHAT and CDR2 as FQDESV (reference sequence). The length of the CDR3 is 15 residues. The V end lost 5 bases, the J end lost 7 bases, and 20 bases lay between the germline ends. DNA for the CDR3: TGTGCCAGCAGCCGAGACGGGGTACTTTTCAATGAAGCTTTCTTT. This translates into CASSRDGVLFNEAFF. Full variable domain (remainder filled in from reference TRBV11-1 and TRBJ1-1): EAEVAQSPRYKITEKSQAVAFWCDPISGHATLYWYRQILGQGPELLVQFQDESVVDDSQLPKDRFSAERLKGVDSTLKIQPAELGDSAMYLCASSRDGVLFNEAFFGQGTRLTVV.

Only one count was recorded for this clonotype. The chain has TRBV29-1 and TRBJ2-1, with 16 bases aligning to TRBD2. There are 18 residues in the CDR3. Trimming at V came to 7 bases and at J to 9 bases, leaving 18 bases not matched to a gene. In germline, CDR1 is SQVTM, CDR2 ANQGSEA. CDR3 sequence (DNA): TGCAGCGCTGGGGGGACCGGGACTAGCGGGAGGGCCAGAGGTGAGCAGTTCTTC. It specifies CSAGGTGTSGRARGEQFF.

The gene calls are TRBV5-6 and TRBJ2-1; a weak D match, TRBD2 (5 bases). The CDR3 contains 14 residues. Deletions cut 0 bases from V and 7 bases from J, with 11 bases between. Germline assignment: CDR1 SGHDT and CDR2 YYEEEE. As DNA, the CDR3 is TGTGCCAGCAGCTTGGTCGGGGTCAATAATGAGCAGTTCTTC. Amino acid sequence: CASSLVGVNNEQFF.

The chain links TRBV24-1 to TRBJ2-1; 10 bases fit TRBD1. The ends lost 4 bases at V and 4 bases at J; junction bases unmatched: 9. There are 17 residues in the CDR3. Germline-derived CDR1 and CDR2 are KGHDR and SFDVKD. The CDR3 region is CATSDLAGTGAYNEQFF. The CDR3 coding sequence is TGTGCCACCAGTGACCTGGCCGGGACAGGGGCATACAATGAGCAGTTCTTC.

V and J are TRBV20-1 and TRBJ2-2; D unclear. The CDR3 extends over 12 amino acids. Trimming removed 0 bases from V and 8 bases from J, with 7 bases in between. Germline lookup yields CDR1 DFQATT and CDR2 SNEGSKA (reference sequence). CDR3 bases: TGCAGTGCTAGAGAGCGCCAGGGGGAGCTGTTTTTT. It codes for CSARERQGELFF.

The chain uses TRBV28 and TRBJ1-2; D remains ambiguous. Germline V gene data show CDR1 as MDHEN and CDR2 as SYDVKM. The CDR3 length is 16 residues. The V gene lost 4 bases and the J gene lost 7 bases, with 22 bases spanning the gap. The CDR3 sequence is CASSSPQIWSAGGYTF. Here the CDR3 DNA reads TGTGCCAGCAGTTCTCCCCAAATATGGTCCGCCGGTGGCTACACCTTC.

This CDR3 reads CASSLGGSWDEQFF. The CDR3 coding sequence is TGTGCCAGCAGCTTAGGGGGCTCGTGGGATGAGCAGTTCTTC. This rearrangement joins TRBV7-9 to TRBJ2-1, with D maybe TRBD1 (5 bases). The CDR3 length is 14 residues. Germline lookup yields CDR1 SEHNR and CDR2 FQNEAQ (reference sequence). Trimming took off 1 base at V and 8 bases at J, with 12 bases between the two ends.

This clonotype was seen a handful of times. J is TRBJ1-1 and V is TRBV29-1; D uncertain. Trimming removed 6 bases from V and 0 bases from J, with 5 bases in between. The CDR3 length is 11 residues. CDR1 is SQVTM and CDR2 is ANQGSEA in the germline V gene. In nucleotides, the CDR3 is TGCAGCGTCTTATTGAACACTGAAGCTTTCTTT. This codes for CSVLLNTEAFF. Together with reference TRBV29-1 and TRBJ1-1, the CDR3 gives the full variable domain: SAVISQKPSRDICQRGTSLTIQCQVDSQVTMMFWYRQQPGQSLTLIATANQGSEATYESGFVIDKFPISRPNLTFSTLTVSNMSPEDSSIYLCSVLLNTEAFFGQGTRLTVV.

This clonotype was seen a single time. Since a much larger clone is just one base distant, this may be a read error. This rearrangement joins TRBV6-8 to TRBJ1-4, with D tentatively TRBD1 (6 bases). The CDR3 is 18 amino acids. Germline V CDR1 and CDR2: MNHGY, SAAAGT. CDR3 sequence: CASSYGRGRRDNGERLFF. In nucleotides, the CDR3 is TGTGCCAGCAGTTACGGCAGGGGAAGGCGGGATAATGGTGAAAGACTGTTTTTT.

This clonotype was seen more than once but under ten times. The chain uses TRBV5-1 and TRBJ2-5; 10 nucleotides agree with TRBD1. The V gene end was trimmed by 4 bases and the J gene end by 2 bases; junction bases not matched to a gene: 5. CDR3 size: 15 residues. Germline V CDR1 and CDR2: SGHRS, YFSETQ. CDR3 loop: CASSPGTGAQETQYF. CDR3 nucleotide sequence: TGCGCCAGCAGCCCCGGGACAGGGGCACAAGAGACCCAGTACTTC. Supplemented by reference TRBV5-1 and TRBJ2-5, the full variable domain reads KAGVTQTPRYLIKTRGQQVTLSCSPISGHRSVSWYQQTPGQGLQFLFEYFSETQRNKGNFPGRFSGRQFSNSRSEMNVSTLELGDSALYLCASSPGTGAQETQYFGPGTRLLVL.

The rearrangement joins TRBV7-2 to TRBJ1-6, with D perhaps matching TRBD1 (6 bases). CDR1 SGHTA and CDR2 FQGNSA come from the germline V gene. The V end lost 5 bases, the J end lost 6 bases, and 17 bases lay between the germline ends. This CDR3 comprises 16 residues. CDR3 loop: CASSASTGSFNSPLHF. In DNA form, the CDR3 reads TGTGCCAGCAGCGCTTCAACAGGGAGCTTTAATTCACCCCTCCACTTT.

The chain employs TRBV7-2 and TRBJ2-5, with D perhaps TRBD1 (6 bases). Looked up from germline, CDR1 is SGHTA and CDR2 is FQGNSA. V lost 3 bases and J 11 bases, leaving 19 bases between the germline ends. The CDR3 runs to 14 residues. CDR3 amino acids: CASSFSPQGGEQYF. The DNA of the CDR3 is TGTGCCAGCAGCTTCTCCCCACAGGGTGGAGAGCAGTACTTC.

The CDR3 reads CAWSVTGLNTEAFF. For the CDR3, the DNA is TGTGCCTGGAGTGTTACGGGCTTGAACACTGAAGCTTTCTTT. The genes are TRBV30 and TRBJ1-1; D is ambiguous. Germline CDR1 and CDR2: GTSNPN and SVGIG (reference sequence). Between the trimmed V and J ends, which lost 0 bases and 0 bases, there was a span of 8 bases. The CDR3 runs to 14 residues.

The chain carries TRBV5-1 and TRBJ1-2; tentatively, D is TRBD1 (6 bases). Germline CDR1 is SGHRS and CDR2 is YFSETQ. V was cut by 1 base and J by 8 bases, with 9 bases left in between. The CDR3 covers 12 residues. The chain's CDR3 is CASSLYQGGYTF. CDR3 DNA sequence: TGCGCCAGCAGCTTGTACCAGGGGGGCTACACCTTC.

This clonotype was seen only a few times. The chain combines TRBV6-2 or TRBV6-3 with TRBJ2-5; the D gene could be TRBD1 or TRBD2 (5 bases each). V lost 2 bases, J lost 0 bases, and 10 bases lay in between. This CDR3 comprises 15 residues. CDR1 is MNHEY, CDR2 SVGEGT, per germline. CDR3 bases: TGTGCCAGCAGTTACACCGGGGCGGACCAAGAGACCCAGTACTTC. It is translated as CASSYTGADQETQYF.

V usage is TRBV6-2 or TRBV6-3 and J usage is TRBJ1-5, with D unresolved. V dropped 4 bases and J dropped 5 bases, with 12 bases sitting between them. Germline V lookup: CDR1 MNHEY, CDR2 SVGEGT. The CDR3 spans 14 residues. CDR3 in amino acids: CASSLRTAHQPQHF. CDR3 DNA: TGTGCCAGCAGTTTAAGGACGGCACATCAGCCCCAGCATTTT.

The chain is built from TRBV9 and TRBJ2-1; 9 nucleotides align to TRBD1. The V segment lost 0 bases and the J segment 13 bases; nucleotides outside the gene matches: 11. The CDR3 consists of 15 residues. The germline V gene encodes CDR1 SGDLS and CDR2 YYNGEE. CDR3 DNA: TGTGCCAGCAGCGTAGGGAACAGGGGGCAAGAGACCCAGTTCTTC. This gives the protein CASSVGNRGQETQFF.

The sample holds a few counts of this clonotype. The chain carries TRBV5-1 and TRBJ2-7; D gene ambiguous. The last part of the DNA fits TRBJ2-4 better; the J call may be wrong. The CDR3 extends over 15 amino acids. The germline CDR1 and CDR2 sequences are SGHRS and YFSETQ. The CDR3, as DNA: TGCGCCAGCAGCTTGGTGGCAGGTAGTTGGAACATTCAGTACTTC. It specifies CASSLVAGSWNIQYF.

A few counts support this clonotype. The CDR3 coding sequence is TGCGCCAGCAGCTCCGGACCGGGACAGGGAAGGACCCAGTACTTC. Translating it yields CASSSGPGQGRTQYF. The chain carries TRBV5-1 and TRBJ2-5; the match to TRBD1 covers 9 bases. Germline loops: CDR1 SGHRS, CDR2 YFSETQ. V shed 3 bases and J 7 bases; nucleotides not matched to a gene: 10. CDR3 length: 15 residues.

This chain links TRBV4-2 with TRBJ2-7; TRBD1 might be the D (6 bases). The CDR3 loop spans 17 amino acids. The V end lost 0 bases, the J end lost 0 bases, and 15 bases lay between the germline ends. Germline loops: CDR1 LGHNA, CDR2 YNFKEQ. CDR3 nucleotides: TGTGCCAGCAGCCAAGAATTAGGGGGTAGGGGCTCCTACGAGCAGTACTTC. This translates into CASSQELGGRGSYEQYF.

The chain employs TRBV7-9 and TRBJ2-3, with D perhaps TRBD1 or TRBD2 (5 bases each). Germline V CDR1 and CDR2: SEHNR, FQNEAQ (reference sequence). Trimming pared 5 bases from V and 8 bases from J, leaving 14 bases between. The CDR3 has 13 residues. The CDR3 region has the DNA TGTGCCAGCAGCCCTGGGACGGTATTTACGCAGTATTTT. Protein sequence: CASSPGTVFTQYF. The complete variable domain, with remaining parts taken from reference TRBV7-9 and TRBJ2-3, reads DTGVSQNPRHKITKRGQNVTFRCDPISEHNRLYWYRQTLGQGPEFLTYFQNEAQLEKSRLLSDRFSAERPKGSFSTLEIQRTEQGDSAMYLCASSPGTVFTQYFGPGTRLTVL.

There are a few counts of this clonotype. J is TRBJ2-1 and V is TRBV27, with 12 bases aligning to TRBD2. CDR1 and CDR2 from the germline V gene are MNHEY and SMNVEV (reference sequence). CDR3 size: 14 residues. The V gene end was trimmed by 2 bases and the J gene end by 9 bases; junction bases not matched to a gene: 2. The CDR3 bases are TGTGCCAGCAGTTTACTAGCGGGAGGGGGTGAGCAGTTCTTC. Translating gives CASSLLAGGGEQFF.

This clonotype has only a few counts. The chain carries TRBV5-1 and TRBJ1-5; 7 bases are a match to TRBD1. Germline CDR1 and CDR2: SGHRS and YFSETQ. The CDR3 is made up of 15 amino acids. The V gene end was trimmed by 2 bases and the J gene end by 6 bases; junction bases not matched to a gene: 8. The CDR3 coding sequence is TGCGCCAGCAGCTTAGAAGGGGGCGGTAGTCAGCCCCAGCATTTT. Its protein is CASSLEGGGSQPQHF.

The V gene is TRBV7-2, the J gene TRBJ1-2, with 7 nucleotides matching TRBD1. The ends lost 6 bases at V and 6 bases at J; junction bases unmatched: 13. The CDR3 extends over 15 amino acids. Germline CDR1 is SGHTA and CDR2 is FQGNSA. The CDR3 protein is CASSPGGGGQHGYTF. The CDR3 coding sequence is TGTGCCAGCAGTCCAGGGGGTGGGGGGCAGCATGGCTACACCTTC.

The V gene is TRBV20-1, the J gene TRBJ2-1; D may be TRBD2 (6 bases). The end of the DNA fits TRBJ2-7 better, so the J call may be wrong. CDR3 length: 16 residues. The germline V gene has CDR1 DFQATT and CDR2 SNEGSKA (reference sequence). CDR3 nucleotides: TGCAGTGCTCTTGCTCAGGGACTCCTCGCCACTTACGAGCAGTACTTC. Amino acid sequence: CSALAQGLLATYEQYF.

This chain uses TRBV20-1 with TRBJ1-2; D uncertain. The CDR3 extends over 11 amino acids. Germline CDR1 is DFQATT and CDR2 is SNEGSKA (reference sequence). V lost 7 bases and J lost 1, with 7 bases in between. DNA for the CDR3: TGCAGTGGGGGAAATAACTATGGCTACACCTTC. It specifies CSGGNNYGYTF.

The chain recombines TRBV20-1 with TRBJ1-1; 8 bases are a match to TRBD1. The CDR3 extends over 13 amino acids. V lost 6 bases, J lost 4 bases, and 7 bases stayed unmatched. Germline CDR1 reads DFQATT; CDR2 reads SNEGSKA (reference sequence). In DNA, the CDR3 is TGCAGTGCCCCAGGGGGCAAAGGCACTGAAGCTTTCTTT. Translating it yields CSAPGGKGTEAFF.

This clonotype was seen a few times. The chain has TRBV3-1 and TRBJ1-1, with D perhaps matching TRBD1 (6 bases). The germline V and J ends were trimmed by 3 bases and 5 bases, with 13 bases remaining between them. Germline V gives CDR1 LGHDT, CDR2 YNNKEL (reference sequence). This CDR3 spans 14 amino acids. CDR3 residues: CASSHPGGATEAFF. The DNA of the CDR3 is TGTGCCAGCAGCCACCCCGGGGGGGCAACTGAAGCTTTCTTT.

V is TRBV30 and J is TRBJ1-5, with 9 bases that match TRBD1. The CDR3 covers 14 residues. Germline-derived CDR1 and CDR2 are GTSNPN and SVGIG (reference sequence). V was clipped by 2 bases and J by 4 bases; unmatched bases: 3. The CDR3 loop reads CAWSSGQGNQPQHF. CDR3 bases: TGTGCCTGGAGTAGCGGACAGGGGAATCAGCCCCAGCATTTT.

This chain uses TRBV7-9 with TRBJ2-1; TRBD2 aligns across 10 bases. The CDR3 contains 16 residues. V was clipped by 4 bases and J by 7 bases; unmatched bases: 10. CDR1 and CDR2 from the germline V gene are SEHNR and FQNEAQ (reference sequence). CDR3 residues: CASSSILAGATNEQFF. Here the CDR3 DNA reads TGTGCCAGCAGCTCCATCCTAGCGGGAGCAACAAATGAGCAGTTCTTC.